This is a list of T cell receptor beta chains from one sample in a study of cytomegalovirus exposure and HLA in healthy donors. The method was immunoSEQ multiplex PCR; TCRdb's version includes in-frame clones alone and lacks a portion of them. The sample carries approximately 70,000 clones, roughly 67% recorded once. Sequenced material: PBMCs. All receptors derive from a man in his forties or fifties in good health and CMV-seropositive. Both conserved end residues are part of each CDR3. The D gene is left open where the match is weak. Clone size is given for some rows only: seen once, a few or many times, or a class if the clone is expanded.

d_call: TRBD1
v_call: TRBV19
j_call: TRBJ1-5
clone_size: .
cdr3_nt: TGTGCCAGTAGTGAGAAGACAGGGGTGGGACAGCCCCAGCATTTT
cdr3_aa: CASSEKTGVGQPQHF

d_call: .
v_call: TRBV5-6
j_call: TRBJ2-3
clone_size: once
cdr3_nt: TGTGCCAGCAGCTTGGGGGCCCGGGGGAGGTGGTCGAGAGATACGCAGTATTTT
cdr3_aa: CASSLGARGRWSRDTQYF

d_call: TRBD2
v_call: TRBV7-2
j_call: TRBJ2-7
clone_size: once
cdr3_nt: TGTGCCAGCAGCTTAAGTTCGACTAGCCGCGAGCAGTACTTC
cdr3_aa: CASSLSSTSREQYF

d_call: TRBD2
v_call: TRBV7-8
j_call: TRBJ2-1
clone_size: .
cdr3_nt: TGTGCCAGCAGCTTAGGGACTAGCGGGGGGTTGGGCAATGAGCAGTTCTTC
cdr3_aa: CASSLGTSGGLGNEQFF

d_call: .
v_call: TRBV6-1
j_call: TRBJ1-4
clone_size: .
cdr3_nt: TGTGCCAGCAGTGAAGGTCTCAGGAATGAAAGACTGTTTTTT
cdr3_aa: CASSEGLRNERLFF

d_call: TRBD1
v_call: TRBV28
j_call: TRBJ2-7
clone_size: .
cdr3_nt: TGTGCCAGCCGGACAGGGAATTTGGGCGAGCAGTACTTC
cdr3_aa: CASRTGNLGEQYF

d_call: .
v_call: TRBV6-1
j_call: TRBJ2-3
clone_size: .
cdr3_nt: TGTGCCAGCAGTGAAAACGGTCTCACAGATACGCAGTATTTT
cdr3_aa: CASSENGLTDTQYF

d_call: TRBD2
v_call: TRBV5-1
j_call: TRBJ2-1
clone_size: few
cdr3_nt: TGCGCCAGCAGCAATAGCGGGGGGGCTCGATACAATGAGCAGTTCTTC
cdr3_aa: CASSNSGGARYNEQFF

d_call: .
v_call: TRBV7-9
j_call: TRBJ2-3
clone_size: .
cdr3_nt: TGTGCCAGCAGCCAACTATCTGACACAGATACGCAGTATTTT
cdr3_aa: CASSQLSDTDTQYF

d_call: .
v_call: TRBV28
j_call: TRBJ1-1
clone_size: .
cdr3_nt: TGTGCCAGCAGCTGGACAGAAAACACTGAAGCTTTCTTT
cdr3_aa: CASSWTENTEAFF

d_call: .
v_call: TRBV6-1
j_call: TRBJ1-3
clone_size: .
cdr3_nt: TGTGCCAGCAATGAGGGGCACTCTGGAAACACCATATATTTT
cdr3_aa: CASNEGHSGNTIYF

d_call: TRBD2
v_call: TRBV5-6
j_call: TRBJ2-1
clone_size: .
cdr3_nt: TGTGCCAGCAGCTTGTTGACGGGGACTAGCGGGGGGGCCATTTGGCAGTTCTTC
cdr3_aa: CASSLLTGTSGGAIWQFF

d_call: .
v_call: TRBV15
j_call: TRBJ2-6
clone_size: many
cdr3_nt: TGTGCCACCAGCAGAGATCGTTGGGGGGATGGGGCCAACGTCCTGACTTTC
cdr3_aa: CATSRDRWGDGANVLTF

d_call: .
v_call: TRBV28
j_call: TRBJ1-5
clone_size: .
cdr3_nt: TGTGCCAGCAGTTTAGAGGACAGCCTTGGTCAGCCCCAGCATTTT
cdr3_aa: CASSLEDSLGQPQHF

d_call: .
v_call: TRBV2
j_call: TRBJ2-7
clone_size: .
cdr3_nt: TGTGCCAGCAGCCTAGGACAGCTCTCCTACGAGCAGTACTTC
cdr3_aa: CASSLGQLSYEQYF